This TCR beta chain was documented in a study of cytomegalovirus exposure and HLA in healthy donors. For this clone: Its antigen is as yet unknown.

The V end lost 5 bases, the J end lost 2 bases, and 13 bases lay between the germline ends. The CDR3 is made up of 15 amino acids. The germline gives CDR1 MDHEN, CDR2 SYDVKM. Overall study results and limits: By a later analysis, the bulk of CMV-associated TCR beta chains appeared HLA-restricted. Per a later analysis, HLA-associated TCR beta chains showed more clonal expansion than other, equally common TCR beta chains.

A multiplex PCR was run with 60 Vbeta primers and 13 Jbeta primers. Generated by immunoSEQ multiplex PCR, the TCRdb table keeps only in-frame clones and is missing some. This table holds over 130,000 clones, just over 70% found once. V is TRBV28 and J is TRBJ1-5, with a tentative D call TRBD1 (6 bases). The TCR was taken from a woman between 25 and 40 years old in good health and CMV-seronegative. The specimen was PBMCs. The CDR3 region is CASSKQGLGNQPQHF. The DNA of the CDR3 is TGTGCCAGCAGTAAACAGGGTCTGGGCAATCAGCCCCAGCATTTT.